The 21 T cell receptor beta chains listed next were all sequenced from one sample in a study of molecular identifiers for immune sequencing clone quantification. TCRdb processed the PCR reads anew with MiXCR; each CDR3 protein has one entry. The table lists 79,000 or so distinct CDR3 sequences, more than 20% of them singletons. The sample comprised naive CD8+ T cells from blood, with Jurkat cell RNA spiked in. Subset in this sample: FACS-sorted CD8+CD4-CCR7+CD45RA+ naive T cells. The receptor source for this set is a human donor in good health. Some libraries in this study had Jurkat cell RNA spiked in.

As regards this clonotype: Its ends do not fully match the called genes, so a read error is possible. The rearrangement links TRBV4-1 to TRBJ1-1; TRBD1 aligns across 7 bases. The CDR3 runs to 16 residues. Germline values: CDR1 MGHRA, CDR2 YSYEKL. The CDR3 coding sequence is TGCGCCAGCAGCCAAGGACCGGGACAGATGAACGCTGAAGCTTTCTTT. Protein product: CASSQGPGQMNAEAFF.

CDR3 coding DNA: TGTGCCAGCAGTTTCTCAGGGGTTCCGTATGGCTACACCTTC. Amino acids: CASSFSGVPYGYTF. The rearrangement joins TRBV12-3 or TRBV12-4 to TRBJ1-2; possible D gene TRBD1, 6 bases. The CDR3 contains 14 residues. Trimming left V 3 bases short and J 5 bases short, with 13 bases between.

To note about this clonotype: A much larger clone lies a single base off, so this may be a read error. The chain joins TRBV6-6 to TRBJ1-2; 7 bases agree with TRBD1. This CDR3 is 14 amino acids long. Looked up from germline, CDR1 is MNHNY and CDR2 is SVGAGI (reference sequence). Here the CDR3 reads CASSYETGIDGCTF. The CDR3 DNA reads as TGTGCCAGCAGTTACGAGACAGGGATTGATGGCTGCACCTTC.

CDR3 sequence (DNA): TGCGCCAGTGGGGGCAGTCTCGGGTACGAGCAGTACTTC. Amino acid sequence: CASGGSLGYEQYF. The chain couples TRBV4-3 to TRBJ2-7; tentative D call: TRBD1 (6 bases). The CDR3 contains 13 residues. V was shortened by 9 bases and J by 4 bases, with 16 bases between the two germline ends. Germline V lookup: CDR1 LGHNA, CDR2 YSLEER.

Note on this clonotype: A read error may be the cause here, since a much bigger clone is one base away. V is TRBV7-6 and J is TRBJ2-7, with TRBD2 matching over 10 bases. Germline lookup yields CDR1 SGHVS and CDR2 FNYEAQ. The CDR3 is 15 amino acids. This chain's CDR3 is CASSPASGRPAEQHF. The DNA of the CDR3 is TGTGCCAGCAGCCCAGCTAGCGGGAGACCGGCCGAGCAGCACTTC. The variable domain in full, completed from reference TRBV7-6 and TRBJ2-7, reads GAGVSQSPRYKVTKRGQDVALRCDPISGHVSLYWYRQALGQGPEFLTYFNYEAQQDKSGLPNDRFSAERPEGSISTLTIQRTEQRDSAMYRCASSPASGRPAEQHFGPGTRLTVT.

This clonotype showed up many times. The chain is built from TRBV19 and TRBJ2-7; TRBD1 matches 9 bases. With V trimmed by 4 bases and J by 3 bases, 4 bases remained unmatched. The V gene's germline CDR1 is LNHDA and CDR2 SQIVND (reference sequence). This CDR3 is 14 amino acids long. The chain's CDR3 is CASSTPTGGYEQYF. DNA for the CDR3: TGTGCCAGTAGTACCCCGACAGGGGGCTACGAGCAGTACTTC.

Comments on this clonotype: One junction end does not reproduce the germline sequence, and a read error may be involved. The rearrangement links TRBV7-9 to TRBJ2-3, with 9 bases lining up with TRBD2. Germline values: CDR1 SEHNR, CDR2 FQNEAQ (reference sequence). The CDR3 is made up of 16 amino acids. The CDR3 DNA sequence: TGTGCCAGCAGCTTGACTAGCGGACCTAGCACAGATGCGCAGTATTTT. This codes for CASSLTSGPSTDAQYF.

This clonotype has ten or more counts. J is TRBJ2-7 and V is TRBV29-1; D is uncertain. CDR1 and CDR2 (germline): SQVTM, ANQGSEA. The CDR3 is made up of 13 amino acids. V lost 4 bases and J lost 2, with 12 bases in between. CDR3 region: CSVVSGLAYEQYF. DNA of the CDR3: TGCAGCGTTGTGTCGGGTTTGGCCTACGAGCAGTACTTC.

This clonotype came up once. A clone one base away is much larger, so this may be a read error. The chain has TRBV29-1 and TRBJ2-7; D is ambiguous. Germline CDR1 SQVTM, CDR2 ANQGSEA. Trimming took 4 bases from V and 3 from J, leaving 10 bases between them. The CDR3 spans 12 residues. CDR3 loop: CSVALAGYEQYF. Written as DNA, the CDR3 is TGCAGCGTTGCCCTGGCCGGCTACGAGCAGTACTTC.

This clonotype was found a few times. The conserved closing phenylalanine or tryptophan is absent in this CDR3, likely reflecting a read error. The chain carries TRBV4-3 and TRBJ2-7; possible D gene TRBD1, 6 bases. Deletions cut 3 bases from V and 6 bases from J, with 18 bases between. CDR3 length: 15 amino acids. CDR1 and CDR2 (germline): LGHNA, YSLEER. CDR3 amino acids: CASSHLTGPVGEQYL. CDR3 sequence (DNA): TGCGCCAGCAGCCACCTGACAGGACCGGTTGGCGAGCAGTACCTC.

This clonotype was found a few times. The chain uses TRBV7-9 and TRBJ2-5; no clear D. The germline V and J ends were trimmed by 5 bases and 3 bases, with 10 bases remaining between them. The CDR3 loop spans 13 amino acids. The germline V gene has CDR1 SEHNR and CDR2 FQNEAQ (reference sequence). The CDR3 sequence: CASSTPNEETQYF. The CDR3 nucleotides read TGTGCCAGCAGCACCCCGAACGAAGAGACCCAGTACTTC. Using reference TRBV7-9 and TRBJ2-5 for the parts outside the CDR3, the full variable domain is DTGVSQNPRHKITKRGQNVTFRCDPISEHNRLYWYRQTLGQGPEFLTYFQNEAQLEKSRLLSDRFSAERPKGSFSTLEIQRTEQGDSAMYLCASSTPNEETQYFGPGTRLLVL.

Sample share makes this clonotype medium-sized. The genes are TRBV28 and TRBJ2-3; D ambiguous. Per germline, CDR1 MDHEN and CDR2 SYDVKM. Trimming removed 6 bases from V and 2 bases from J, with 12 bases in between. The CDR3 is 14 amino acids. CDR3 residues: CASRRGRDTDTQYF. CDR3 nucleotides: TGTGCCAGCAGAAGAGGACGAGACACAGATACGCAGTATTTT.

This clonotype was seen more than once but under ten times. V usage is TRBV15 and J usage is TRBJ1-1; 9 nucleotides agree with TRBD1. The length of the CDR3 is 12 residues. The V gene end was trimmed by 5 bases and the J gene end by 8 bases; junction bases not matched to a gene: 3. Germline CDR1 LNHNV, CDR2 YYDKDF (reference sequence). This CDR3 reads CATSRQGVEAFF. The CDR3 bases are TGTGCCACCAGCCGACAGGGGGTGGAAGCTTTCTTT. The full variable domain, its missing parts supplied by reference TRBV15 and TRBJ1-1, is DAMVIQNPRYQVTQFGKPVTLSCSQTLNHNVMYWYQQKSSQAPKLLFHYYDKDFNNEADTPDNFQSRRPNTSFCFLDIRSPGLGDTAMYLCATSRQGVEAFFGQGTRLTVV.

The gene calls are TRBV7-2 and TRBJ2-1, with 15 positions matching TRBD2. The CDR3 has 19 residues. From germline, CDR1 is SGHTA and CDR2 FQGNSA. Trimming removed 3 bases from V and 7 bases from J; junction bases left unmatched: 13. The CDR3 DNA follows: TGTGCCAGCAGCTTCCCGGGCGGACTAGCGGGAGGGCCGGAGAATGAGCAGTTCTTC. Its translation is CASSFPGGLAGGPENEQFF.

Many counts were recorded for this clonotype. This chain joins TRBV7-9 and TRBJ2-3; the D is unclear. Germline V lookup: CDR1 SEHNR, CDR2 FQNEAQ (reference sequence). The CDR3 is made up of 15 amino acids. V lost 0 bases and J 4 bases, leaving 11 bases between the germline ends. The CDR3 DNA follows: TGTGCCAGCAGCTTAGCGGGTAGGACCTCAGATACGCAGTATTTT. Translated, it gives CASSLAGRTSDTQYF. Filled out from reference TRBV7-9 and TRBJ2-3, the complete variable domain reads DTGVSQNPRHKITKRGQNVTFRCDPISEHNRLYWYRQTLGQGPEFLTYFQNEAQLEKSRLLSDRFSAERPKGSFSTLEIQRTEQGDSAMYLCASSLAGRTSDTQYFGPGTRLTVL.

This clonotype was picked up many times. The rearrangement uses TRBV27 and TRBJ1-5; a weak D match, TRBD1 (5 bases). The germline CDR1 and CDR2 sequences are MNHEY and SMNVEV (reference sequence). The CDR3 sequence is 14 residues long. The V and J ends lost 8 bases and 1 base respectively, with 12 bases between them. CDR3 loop: CASAHRGSNQPQHF. The CDR3, as DNA: TGTGCCAGCGCACATAGGGGAAGCAATCAGCCCCAGCATTTT.

Many counts were recorded for this clonotype. The chain has TRBV12-3 or TRBV12-4 and TRBJ1-5; D is perhaps TRBD1 (6 bases). V lost 5 bases to trimming and J lost 7 bases, with 18 bases between them. The CDR3 length is 15 residues. As DNA, the CDR3 is TGTGCCAGCAGTCCGGCGTGGGGGGGCGGGCAGCCCCAGCATTTT. The encoded protein is CASSPAWGGGQPQHF.

The chain couples TRBV28 to TRBJ1-1, with D maybe TRBD1 (5 bases). V dropped 1 base and J dropped 0 bases, with 9 bases sitting between them. CDR3 size: 15 residues. CDR1 and CDR2 from the germline V gene are MDHEN and SYDVKM. The CDR3 coding sequence is TGTGCCAGCAGTTTATCCGGGACCCTGAACACTGAAGCTTTCTTT. Translating gives CASSLSGTLNTEAFF.

This clonotype was seen more than once but under ten times. The chain is built from TRBV7-8 and TRBJ2-1; D is perhaps TRBD1 or TRBD2 (5 bases each). The CDR3 has 12 residues. The ends were cut back, 1 base at V and 10 bases at J, with 8 bases in the middle. Germline CDR1 is SGHVS and CDR2 is FQNEAQ. CDR3 nucleotides: TGTGCCAGCAGCTTAGGTAGGGACGAGCAGTTCTTC. Translating it yields CASSLGRDEQFF.

The genes are TRBV5-5 and TRBJ2-1; 7 bases match TRBD2. The CDR3 consists of 14 residues. V shed 4 bases, J shed 7 bases, and the junction held 8 bases outside the gene matches. The germline gives CDR1 SGHKS, CDR2 YYEKEE (reference sequence). The CDR3 nucleotides are TGTGCCAGCAGCCCCTGGACTAGTCGTAATGAGCAGTTCTTC. It specifies CASSPWTSRNEQFF.

Turning to this clonotype: A read error is possible here, since a much larger clone lies one base away. The chain employs TRBV6-5 and TRBJ2-7; possible D gene TRBD1, 6 bases. Germline loops: CDR1 MNHEY, CDR2 SVGAGI. The CDR3 sequence is 15 residues long. Trimming left V 5 bases short and J 2 bases short, with 16 bases between. The CDR3 bases are TGTGCCAGCAGTCTGGGACAAGCAGTGACCTACGAGCAGTACTTC. Its protein is CASSLGQAVTYEQYF.